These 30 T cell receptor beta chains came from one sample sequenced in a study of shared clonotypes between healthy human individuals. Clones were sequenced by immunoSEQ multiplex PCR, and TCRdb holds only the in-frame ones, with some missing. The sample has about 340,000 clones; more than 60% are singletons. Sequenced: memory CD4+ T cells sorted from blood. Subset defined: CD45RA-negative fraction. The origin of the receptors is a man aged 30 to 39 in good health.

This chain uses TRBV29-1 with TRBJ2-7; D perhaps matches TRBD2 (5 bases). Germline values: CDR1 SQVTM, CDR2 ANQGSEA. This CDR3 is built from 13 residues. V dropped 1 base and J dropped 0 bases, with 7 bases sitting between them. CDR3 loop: CSVEAGSSYEQYF. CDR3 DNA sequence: TGCAGCGTTGAAGCTGGGAGCTCCTACGAGCAGTACTTC.

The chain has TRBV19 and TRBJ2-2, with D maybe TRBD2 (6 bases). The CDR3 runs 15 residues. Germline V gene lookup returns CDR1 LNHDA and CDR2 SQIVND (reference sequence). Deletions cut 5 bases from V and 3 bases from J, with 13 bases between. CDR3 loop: CASSPERAYTGELFF. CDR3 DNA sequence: TGTGCCAGTAGTCCAGAGCGGGCATACACCGGGGAGCTGTTTTTT. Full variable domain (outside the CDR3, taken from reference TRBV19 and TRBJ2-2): DGGITQSPKYLFRKEGQNVTLSCEQNLNHDAMYWYRQDPGQGLRLIYYSQIVNDFQKGDIAEGYSVSREKKESFPLTVTSAQKNPTAFYLCASSPERAYTGELFFGEGSRLTVL.

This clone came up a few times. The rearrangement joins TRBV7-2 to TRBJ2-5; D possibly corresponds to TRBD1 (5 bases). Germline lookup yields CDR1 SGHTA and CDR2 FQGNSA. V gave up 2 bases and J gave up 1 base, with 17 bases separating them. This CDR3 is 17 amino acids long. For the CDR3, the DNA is TGTGCCAGCAGCTTACGGTCTCAGGGCTCATTCCAAGAGACCCAGTACTTC. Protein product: CASSLRSQGSFQETQYF.

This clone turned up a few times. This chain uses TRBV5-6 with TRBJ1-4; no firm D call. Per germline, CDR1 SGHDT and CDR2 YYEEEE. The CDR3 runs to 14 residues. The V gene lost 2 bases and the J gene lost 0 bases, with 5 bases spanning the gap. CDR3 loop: CASSFRTTNEKLFF. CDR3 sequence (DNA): TGTGCCAGCAGCTTCAGGACAACTAATGAAAAACTGTTTTTT.

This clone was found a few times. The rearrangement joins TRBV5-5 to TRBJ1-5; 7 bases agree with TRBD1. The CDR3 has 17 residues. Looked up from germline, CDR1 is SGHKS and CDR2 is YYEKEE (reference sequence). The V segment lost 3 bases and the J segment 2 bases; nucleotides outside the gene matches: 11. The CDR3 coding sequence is TGTGCCAGCAGCTCACAGCAGGGGGTCGAAGGCAATCAGCCCCAGCATTTT. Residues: CASSSQQGVEGNQPQHF. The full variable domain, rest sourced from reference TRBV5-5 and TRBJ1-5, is DAGVTQSPTHLIKTRGQQVTLRCSPISGHKSVSWYQQVLGQGPQFIFQYYEKEERGRGNFPDRFSARQFPNYSSELNVNALLLGDSALYLCASSSQQGVEGNQPQHFGDGTRLSIL.

The CDR3, as DNA: TGTGTCAGAAGCGTGGACAGGGGAAGTTACGAGCAGTACTTC. The encoded protein is CVRSVDRGSYEQYF. The chain combines TRBV7-5 with TRBJ2-7; the DNA was not used to check the table's D call, TRBD1. TRBV7-5 is noted as a pseudogene. The CDR3 has 14 residues.

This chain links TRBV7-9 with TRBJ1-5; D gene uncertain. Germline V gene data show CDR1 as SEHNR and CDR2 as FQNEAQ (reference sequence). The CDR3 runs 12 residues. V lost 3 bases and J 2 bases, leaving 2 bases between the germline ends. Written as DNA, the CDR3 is TGTGCCAGCAGCTTCGGCAATCAGCCCCAGCATTTT. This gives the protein CASSFGNQPQHF.

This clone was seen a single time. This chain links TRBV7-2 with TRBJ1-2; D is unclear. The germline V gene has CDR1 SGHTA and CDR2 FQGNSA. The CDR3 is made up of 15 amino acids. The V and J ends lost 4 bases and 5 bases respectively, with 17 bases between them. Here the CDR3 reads CASSSYPWRGYGYTF. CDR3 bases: TGTGCCAGCAGCTCCTACCCTTGGCGGGGTTATGGCTACACCTTC.

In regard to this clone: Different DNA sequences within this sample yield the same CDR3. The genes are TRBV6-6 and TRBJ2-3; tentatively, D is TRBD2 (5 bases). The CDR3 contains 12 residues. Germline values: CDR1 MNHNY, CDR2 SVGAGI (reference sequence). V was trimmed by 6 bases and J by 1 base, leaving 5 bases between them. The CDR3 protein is CASRLGTDTQYF. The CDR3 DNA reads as TGTGCCAGCAGACTAGGCACAGATACGCAGTATTTT.

The CDR3 DNA reads TGTGCCAGCAGGGACAGGGGTTTCGAGCAGTACTTC. It yields the protein CASRDRGFEQYF. The chain couples TRBV2 to TRBJ2-7, with TRBD1 matching 9 bases. CDR3 length: 12 amino acids. Germline V gene sequence: CDR1 SNHLY, CDR2 FYNNEI. After removal of 6 bases from V and 6 bases from J, the junction contained 3 bases not matched to a gene.

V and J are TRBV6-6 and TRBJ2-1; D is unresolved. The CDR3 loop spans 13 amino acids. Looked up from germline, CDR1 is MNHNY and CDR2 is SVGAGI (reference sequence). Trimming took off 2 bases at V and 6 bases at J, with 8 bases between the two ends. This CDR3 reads CASSYVSFNEQFF. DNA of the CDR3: TGTGCCAGCAGTTACGTTAGTTTCAATGAGCAGTTCTTC.

Written as DNA, the CDR3 is TGCAGCGTTGAGGAGGGGGCTACTAGAGCTTTCTTT. Amino acids: CSVEEGATRAFF. V usage is TRBV29-1 and J usage is TRBJ1-1; 7 bases map to TRBD1. The germline gives CDR1 SQVTM, CDR2 ANQGSEA. J lost 10 bases, V lost 3 bases, and 8 bases had no gene match. The CDR3 consists of 12 residues.

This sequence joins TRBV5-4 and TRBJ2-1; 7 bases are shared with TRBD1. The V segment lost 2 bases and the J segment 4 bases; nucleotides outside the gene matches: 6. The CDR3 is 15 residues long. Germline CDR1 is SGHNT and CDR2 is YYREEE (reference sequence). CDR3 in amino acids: CASSFQGVGYNEQFF. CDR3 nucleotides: TGTGCCAGCAGCTTTCAGGGGGTAGGATACAATGAGCAGTTCTTC.

DNA for the CDR3: TGTGCCAGCAGCTTAGTAGCGGGAGTAGAGACCCAGTACTTC. Translation: CASSLVAGVETQYF. The chain joins TRBV7-9 to TRBJ2-5, with 9 bases aligning to TRBD2. CDR1 is SEHNR, CDR2 FQNEAQ, per germline (reference sequence). This CDR3 contains 14 residues. V shed 1 base and J 4 bases; nucleotides not matched to a gene: 1.

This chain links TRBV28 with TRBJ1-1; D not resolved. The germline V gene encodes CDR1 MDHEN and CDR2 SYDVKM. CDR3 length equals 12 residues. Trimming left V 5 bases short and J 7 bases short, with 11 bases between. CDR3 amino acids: CASSPRHIEAFF. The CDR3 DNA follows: TGTGCCAGCAGTCCTCGGCATATTGAAGCTTTCTTT.

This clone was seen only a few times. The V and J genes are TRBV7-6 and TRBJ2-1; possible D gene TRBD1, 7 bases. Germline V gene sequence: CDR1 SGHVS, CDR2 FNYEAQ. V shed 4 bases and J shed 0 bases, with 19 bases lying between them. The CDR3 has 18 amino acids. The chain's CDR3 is CASSSGGRDFSSYNEQFF. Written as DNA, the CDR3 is TGTGCCAGCAGCTCAGGGGGAAGGGACTTCAGCTCCTACAATGAGCAGTTCTTC.

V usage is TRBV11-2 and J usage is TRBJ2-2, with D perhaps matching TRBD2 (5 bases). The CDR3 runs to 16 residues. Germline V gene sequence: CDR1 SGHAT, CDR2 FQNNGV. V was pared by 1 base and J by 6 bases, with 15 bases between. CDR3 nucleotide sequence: TGTGCCAGCAGCTTAGGTGTGAGGGAGTGGGCCGGGGAGCTGTTTTTT. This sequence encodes CASSLGVREWAGELFF.

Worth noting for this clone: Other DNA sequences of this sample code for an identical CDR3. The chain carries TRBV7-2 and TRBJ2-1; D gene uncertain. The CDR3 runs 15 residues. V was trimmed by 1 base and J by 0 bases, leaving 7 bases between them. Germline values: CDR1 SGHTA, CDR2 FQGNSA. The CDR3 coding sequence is TGTGCCAGCAGCTTAGGTAGCAGCTCCTACAATGAGCAGTTCTTC. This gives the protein CASSLGSSSYNEQFF.

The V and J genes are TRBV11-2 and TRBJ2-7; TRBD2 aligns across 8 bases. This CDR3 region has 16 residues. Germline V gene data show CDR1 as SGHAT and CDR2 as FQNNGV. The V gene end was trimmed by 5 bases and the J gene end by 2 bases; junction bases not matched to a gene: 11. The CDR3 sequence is CASSAVSGLGPYEQYF. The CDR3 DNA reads TGTGCCAGCAGCGCAGTTTCGGGACTAGGGCCCTACGAGCAGTACTTC.

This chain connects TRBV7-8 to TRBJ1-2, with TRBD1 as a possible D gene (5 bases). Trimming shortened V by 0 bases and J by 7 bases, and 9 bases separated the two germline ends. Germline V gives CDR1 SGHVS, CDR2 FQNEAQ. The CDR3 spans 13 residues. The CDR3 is CASSLAGESGYTF. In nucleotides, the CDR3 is TGTGCCAGCAGCTTAGCGGGGGAAAGTGGCTACACCTTC.

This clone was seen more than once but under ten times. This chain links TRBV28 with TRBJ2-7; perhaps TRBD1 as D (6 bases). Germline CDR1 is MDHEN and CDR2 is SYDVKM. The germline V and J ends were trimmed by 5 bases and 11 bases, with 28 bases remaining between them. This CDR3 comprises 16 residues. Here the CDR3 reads CASSPFRGGRTAPEYF. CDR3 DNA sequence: TGTGCCAGCAGTCCTTTCCGCGGCGGAAGGACAGCCCCCGAGTACTTC.

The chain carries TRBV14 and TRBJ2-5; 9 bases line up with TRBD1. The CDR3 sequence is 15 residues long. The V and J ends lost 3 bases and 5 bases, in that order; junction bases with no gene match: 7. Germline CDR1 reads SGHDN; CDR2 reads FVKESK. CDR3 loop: CASSHHVGTGETQYF. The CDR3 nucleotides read TGTGCCAGCAGCCACCATGTGGGGACAGGGGAGACCCAGTACTTC.

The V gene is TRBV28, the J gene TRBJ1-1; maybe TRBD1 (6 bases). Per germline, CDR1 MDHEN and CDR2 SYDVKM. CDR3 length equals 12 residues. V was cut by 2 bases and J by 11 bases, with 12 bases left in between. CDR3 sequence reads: CASSLTGLTAFF. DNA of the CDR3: TGTGCCAGCAGTTTAACAGGGCTCACGGCTTTCTTT.

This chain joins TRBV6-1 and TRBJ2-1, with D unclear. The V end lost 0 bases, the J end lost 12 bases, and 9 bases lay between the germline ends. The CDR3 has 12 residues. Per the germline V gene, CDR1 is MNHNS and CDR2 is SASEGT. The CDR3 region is CASSEAVTPQFF. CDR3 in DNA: TGTGCCAGCAGTGAAGCCGTTACCCCGCAGTTCTTC.

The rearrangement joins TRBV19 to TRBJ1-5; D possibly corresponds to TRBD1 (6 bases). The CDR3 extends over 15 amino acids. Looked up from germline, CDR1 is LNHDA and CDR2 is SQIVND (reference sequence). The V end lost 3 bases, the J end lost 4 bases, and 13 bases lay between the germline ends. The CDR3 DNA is TGTGCCAGTAGTATCGGGGGGGCTGGTAATCAGCCCCAGCATTTT. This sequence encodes CASSIGGAGNQPQHF.

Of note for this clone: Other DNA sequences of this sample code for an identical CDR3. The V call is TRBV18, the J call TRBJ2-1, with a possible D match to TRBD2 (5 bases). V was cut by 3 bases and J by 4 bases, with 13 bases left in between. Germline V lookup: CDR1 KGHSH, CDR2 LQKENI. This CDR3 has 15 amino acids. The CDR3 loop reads CASSPTLVAYNEQFF. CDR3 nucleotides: TGTGCCAGCTCACCGACACTAGTTGCGTACAATGAGCAGTTCTTC. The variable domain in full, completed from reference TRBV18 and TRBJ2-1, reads NAGVMQNPRHLVRRRGQEARLRCSPMKGHSHVYWYRQLPEEGLKFMVYLQKENIIDESGMPKERFSAEFPKEGPSILRIQQVVRGDSAAYFCASSPTLVAYNEQFFGPGTRLTVL.

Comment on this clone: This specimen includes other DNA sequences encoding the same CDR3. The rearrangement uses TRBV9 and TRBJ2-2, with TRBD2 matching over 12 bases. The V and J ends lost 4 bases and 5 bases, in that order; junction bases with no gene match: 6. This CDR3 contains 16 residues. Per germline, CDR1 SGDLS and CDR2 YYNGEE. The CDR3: CASSFGLAGGTGELFF. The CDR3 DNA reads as TGTGCCAGCAGCTTTGGGCTAGCGGGAGGGACCGGGGAGCTGTTTTTT.

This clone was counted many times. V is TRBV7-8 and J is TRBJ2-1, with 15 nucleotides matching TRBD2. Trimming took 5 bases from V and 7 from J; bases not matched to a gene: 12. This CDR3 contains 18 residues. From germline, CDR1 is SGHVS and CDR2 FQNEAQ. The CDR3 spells CASSPPVGTSGRRNEQFF. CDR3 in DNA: TGTGCCAGCAGCCCCCCGGTAGGGACTAGCGGGAGGAGGAATGAGCAGTTCTTC.

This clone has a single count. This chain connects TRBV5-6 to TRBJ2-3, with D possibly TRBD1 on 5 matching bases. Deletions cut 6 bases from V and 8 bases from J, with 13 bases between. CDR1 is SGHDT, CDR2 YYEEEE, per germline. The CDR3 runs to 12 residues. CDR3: CASNEGDGTQYF. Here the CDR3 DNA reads TGTGCCAGCAACGAAGGGGATGGTACGCAGTATTTT. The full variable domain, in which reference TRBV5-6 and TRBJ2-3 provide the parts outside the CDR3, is DAGVTQSPTHLIKTRGQQVTLRCSPKSGHDTVSWYQQALGQGPQFIFQYYEEEERQRGNFPDRFSGHQFPNYSSELNVNALLLGDSALYLCASNEGDGTQYFGPGTRLTVL.

The CDR3 region is CASSLVGQGYEQYF. The DNA for the CDR3 is TGCGCCAGCAGCTTGGTGGGACAGGGCTACGAGCAGTACTTC. This chain connects TRBV5-1 to TRBJ2-7, with 9 bases lining up with TRBD1. The CDR3 covers 14 residues. CDR1 SGHRS and CDR2 YFSETQ come from the germline V gene. With V trimmed by 0 bases and J by 3 bases, 1 base remained unmatched.